Following are 22 T cell receptor beta chains from one sample sequenced in a study of blood T cell repertoires in COVID-19. Sequencing was performed with immunoSEQ multiplex PCR; in TCRdb, only in-frame clones are kept and a portion is missing. The sample lists some 230,000 clones, 75% to 85% occurring once. Sequencing input: peripheral blood. The source is a woman aged 80 or over with COVID-19, enrolled during active disease.

This clone was observed a handful of times. CDR3 sequence reads: CAWSPLTVEKLFF. In DNA form, the CDR3 reads TGTGCCTGGAGTCCATTGACTGTTGAAAAACTGTTTTTT. This chain links TRBV30 with TRBJ1-4; D gene uncertain. Germline assignment: CDR1 GTSNPN and CDR2 SVGIG (reference sequence). The CDR3 spans 13 residues. Trimming removed 2 bases from V and 7 bases from J, with 11 bases in between.

Note on this clone: The sample contains more than one DNA sequence encoding this CDR3. The CDR3 DNA follows: TGCGCCAGCAGCTTGGGGGGAGGAAATCAGCCCCAGCATTTT. It codes for CASSLGGGNQPQHF. The chain carries TRBV5-1 and TRBJ1-5; D is ambiguous. In germline, CDR1 is SGHRS, CDR2 YFSETQ. The CDR3 totals 14 residues. V gave up 0 bases and J gave up 4 bases, with 8 bases separating them.

The CDR3, as DNA: TGCGCCAGCAGTTCTGGGGGGGGGCAGCCCCAGCATTTT. Its translation: CASSSGGGQPQHF. The chain combines TRBV5-1 with TRBJ1-5; D is perhaps TRBD1 (5 bases). Looked up from germline, CDR1 is SGHRS and CDR2 is YFSETQ. Trimming took off 5 bases at V and 7 bases at J, with 13 bases between the two ends. This CDR3 comprises 13 residues.

The chain recombines TRBV11-2 with TRBJ1-2, with TRBD1 identical over 9 bases. Per the germline V gene, CDR1 is SGHAT and CDR2 is FQNNGV. V lost 5 bases to trimming and J lost 4 bases; unmatched junction nucleotides: 5. The CDR3 runs to 14 residues. The CDR3 DNA follows: TGTGCCAGCAGCCAGGGACAGGGCTTCTATGGCTACACCTTC. Its translation: CASSQGQGFYGYTF.

The J gene is TRBJ1-2, the V gene TRBV5-4, with D tentatively TRBD1 (6 bases). Trimming took 4 bases from V and 8 from J, leaving 21 bases between them. The CDR3 runs to 15 residues. In germline, CDR1 is SGHNT, CDR2 YYREEE (reference sequence). This CDR3 is CASSLPRGEGEGYTF. The CDR3 DNA reads as TGTGCCAGCAGCCTTCCTAGGGGGGAGGGTGAGGGCTACACCTTC.

A few counts support this clone. The V and J genes are TRBV20-1 and TRBJ2-5; 7 nucleotides align to TRBD2. After removal of 3 bases from V and 5 bases from J, the junction contained 12 bases not matched to a gene. CDR1 is DFQATT, CDR2 SNEGSKA, per germline (reference sequence). This CDR3 is built from 15 residues. The CDR3 DNA reads TGCAGTGCTAGTATTGGGAGGGCGGCTGTGGAGACCCAGTACTTC. This encodes CSASIGRAAVETQYF.

The chain recombines TRBV5-4 with TRBJ2-5; D not certain. The V end lost 7 bases, the J end lost 5 bases, and 15 bases lay between the germline ends. The CDR3 has 13 residues. The germline V gene encodes CDR1 SGHNT and CDR2 YYREEE (reference sequence). The CDR3 DNA sequence: TGTGCCAGCGCTGCGCGACCCGGGGAGACCCAGTACTTC. This codes for CASAARPGETQYF.

The J gene is TRBJ1-6, the V gene TRBV18; D may be TRBD1 (5 bases). This CDR3 comprises 15 residues. The V and J ends lost 5 bases and 0 bases respectively, with 8 bases between them. Germline V gene sequence: CDR1 KGHSH, CDR2 LQKENI. CDR3 region: CASSADSSYNSPLHF. The DNA for the CDR3 is TGTGCCAGCTCAGCCGACAGCTCCTATAATTCACCCCTCCACTTT.

The sample holds a few counts of this clone. The chain uses TRBV6-6 and TRBJ2-5; TRBD2 might be the D (5 bases). The CDR3 length is 16 residues. Germline CDR1 reads MNHNY; CDR2 reads SVGAGI (reference sequence). V dropped 6 bases and J dropped 1 base, with 18 bases sitting between them. The CDR3 DNA is TGTGCCAGCAGATCCGCCCGGGGATCGGGCCAAGAGACCCAGTACTTC. This translates into CASRSARGSGQETQYF.

The CDR3 protein is CAWRGMDRFYGYTF. The CDR3 coding sequence is TGTGCCTGGAGGGGGATGGACAGGTTCTATGGCTACACCTTC. The V gene is TRBV30, the J gene TRBJ1-2, with 7 nucleotides matching TRBD1. The J segment lost 4 bases and the V segment lost 3 bases, leaving 8 bases of the junction unmatched. The CDR3 consists of 14 residues. Germline values: CDR1 GTSNPN, CDR2 SVGIG (reference sequence).

This clone was counted once. This chain links TRBV6-2 or TRBV6-3 with TRBJ1-1; the match to TRBD1 covers 7 bases. Germline CDR1 reads MNHEY; CDR2 reads SVGEGT. This CDR3 contains 15 residues. J was trimmed by 0 bases and V by 4 bases; bases with no gene match: 5. CDR3 sequence: CASSSGQMMNTEAFF. The CDR3 DNA follows: TGTGCCAGCAGTTCGGGACAGATGATGAACACTGAAGCTTTCTTT.

This clone was recorded a few times. The gene calls are TRBV10-1 and TRBJ2-7; TRBD2 is a possible D gene (5 bases). The V gene lost 10 bases and the J gene lost 0 bases, with 19 bases spanning the gap. The V gene's germline CDR1 is WNHNN and CDR2 SYGVQD (reference sequence). The CDR3 runs 15 residues. CDR3 in amino acids: CAISPPGLNSYEQYF. In DNA, the CDR3 is TGCGCCATCTCGCCCCCAGGACTGAACTCCTACGAGCAGTACTTC.

This clone was detected a few times. The chain uses TRBV6-5 and TRBJ1-2; possibly TRBD1 for D (6 bases). Germline CDR1 is MNHEY and CDR2 is SVGAGI. This CDR3 comprises 13 residues. Trimming left V 0 bases short and J 8 bases short, with 10 bases between. In nucleotides, the CDR3 is TGTGCCAGCAGTTACTCAGGGGGAGGGGGCTACACCTTC. Its protein is CASSYSGGGGYTF.

The rearrangement uses TRBV30 and TRBJ1-1; possible D gene TRBD1, 5 bases. CDR1 is GTSNPN, CDR2 SVGIG, per germline (reference sequence). The CDR3 has 13 residues. V was trimmed by 0 bases and J by 2 bases, leaving 7 bases between them. In nucleotides, the CDR3 is TGTGCCTGGAGTGTAGGGGCTAACACTGAAGCTTTCTTT. Translated, it gives CAWSVGANTEAFF. The full variable domain, with the rest looked up from reference TRBV30 and TRBJ1-1, is SQTIHQWPATLVQPVGSPLSLECTVEGTSNPNLYWYRQAAGRGLQLLFYSVGIGQISSEVPQNLSASRPQDRQFILSSKKLLLSDSGFYLCAWSVGANTEAFFGQGTRLTVV.

The V and J genes are TRBV15 and TRBJ1-1; a possible D gene is TRBD1 (5 bases). Germline V lookup: CDR1 LNHNV, CDR2 YYDKDF (reference sequence). The CDR3 consists of 14 residues. V was cut by 3 bases and J by 3 bases, with 11 bases left in between. This CDR3 reads CATSSGTSHTEAFF. The CDR3 DNA reads TGTGCCACCAGCAGCGGGACTTCGCACACTGAAGCTTTCTTT. Variable domain in full (rest from reference TRBV15 and TRBJ1-1): DAMVIQNPRYQVTQFGKPVTLSCSQTLNHNVMYWYQQKSSQAPKLLFHYYDKDFNNEADTPDNFQSRRPNTSFCFLDIRSPGLGDTAMYLCATSSGTSHTEAFFGQGTRLTVV.

This clone was observed a single time. In DNA form, the CDR3 reads TGTGCCAGCAGTTCCGATTCAACAGGCGCTGGAAACACCATATATTTT. It translates to CASSSDSTGAGNTIYF. This chain links TRBV28 with TRBJ1-3; D perhaps matches TRBD1 (5 bases). The V gene lost 4 bases and the J gene lost 2 bases, with 15 bases spanning the gap. The CDR3 spans 16 residues. Germline-derived CDR1 and CDR2 are MDHEN and SYDVKM.

The rearrangement links TRBV12-3 or TRBV12-4 to TRBJ2-5; D not certain. This CDR3 contains 12 residues. The V end was cut by 5 bases, the J end by 2 bases, with 6 bases between. The CDR3 coding sequence is TGTGCCAGCAGTCCCGCGCAAGAGACCCAGTACTTC. It encodes CASSPAQETQYF.

This clone was seen only a few times. V usage is TRBV29-1 and J usage is TRBJ1-2, with D possibly TRBD1 on 5 matching bases. Germline assignment: CDR1 SQVTM and CDR2 ANQGSEA. V lost 3 bases and J 3 bases, leaving 8 bases between the germline ends. There are 12 residues in the CDR3. CDR3 DNA: TGCAGCGTTGACAGGGATTACTATGGCTACACCTTC. This translates into CSVDRDYYGYTF. Combining the CDR3 with reference TRBV29-1 and TRBJ1-2 gives the whole variable domain SAVISQKPSRDICQRGTSLTIQCQVDSQVTMMFWYRQQPGQSLTLIATANQGSEATYESGFVIDKFPISRPNLTFSTLTVSNMSPEDSSIYLCSVDRDYYGYTFGSGTRLTVV.

This clone was found once. The chain carries TRBV30 and TRBJ2-1; D perhaps matches TRBD1 (6 bases). V lost 4 bases to trimming and J lost 9 bases, with 16 bases between them. The germline V gene has CDR1 GTSNPN and CDR2 SVGIG (reference sequence). The CDR3 is made up of 13 amino acids. The CDR3 nucleotides are TGTGCCTGGAACCTTCAACAGGGCCCTGAGCAGTTCTTC. It encodes CAWNLQQGPEQFF.

The chain links TRBV11-3 to TRBJ2-1; TRBD2 aligns across 14 bases. Germline V lookup: CDR1 SGHNT, CDR2 YENEEA. The V segment lost 4 bases and the J segment 9 bases; nucleotides outside the gene matches: 11. This CDR3 contains 17 residues. The CDR3 region is CASSSTTSGRARTEQFF. The DNA for the CDR3 is TGTGCCAGCAGCTCTACGACTAGCGGGAGGGCCCGCACTGAGCAGTTCTTC.

Regarding this clone: The sample contains more than one DNA sequence encoding this CDR3. The V gene is TRBV5-1, the J gene TRBJ1-1; 10 bases are shared with TRBD1. This CDR3 is built from 14 residues. Trimming removed 4 bases from V and 4 bases from J; junction bases left unmatched: 4. The V gene's germline CDR1 is SGHRS and CDR2 YFSETQ. CDR3 in amino acids: CASSGDRGSTEAFF. CDR3 DNA: TGCGCCAGCAGCGGGGACAGGGGTAGCACTGAAGCTTTCTTT.

The chain uses TRBV5-4 and TRBJ2-2, with D possibly matching TRBD1 (5 bases). The CDR3 contains 14 residues. Germline V gene sequence: CDR1 SGHNT, CDR2 YYREEE (reference sequence). Trimming cost V 2 bases and J 8 bases, with 13 bases left between them. CDR3 nucleotide sequence: TGTGCCAGCAGCTTACAGGCCCCGGAAGGGGAGCTGTTTTTT. Translated: CASSLQAPEGELFF.